This is a list of T cell receptor beta chains from one sample in a study of cytomegalovirus exposure and HLA in healthy donors. Here immunoSEQ multiplex PCR was the method, and the copy in TCRdb shows in-frame clones only, minus some. Here the sample spans roughly 100,000 clones, less than 85% being singletons. The specimen sequenced was PBMCs. The receptors derive from a woman younger than 30 in good health and CMV-seropositive. Both conserved end residues are part of each CDR3.

J | V | CDR3
TRBJ2-3 | TRBV2 | CASSSGSDTDTQYF
TRBJ2-1 | TRBV11-3 | CASSLVVTSGDTYNEQFF
TRBJ1-2 | TRBV4-2 | CASSQEEGFSYGYTF
TRBJ1-1 | TRBV2 | CASRGQAERTEAFF
TRBJ2-2 | TRBV7-2 | CASSLMAYGELFF
TRBJ1-1 | TRBV6-1 | CASRESGGEAFF
TRBJ2-1 | TRBV25-1 | CASSEWDRGRGNEQFF
TRBJ1-1 | TRBV25-1 | CASSPSGLSGTEAFF
TRBJ2-1 | TRBV2 | CASSTIASGRAYNEQFF
TRBJ1-5 | TRBV30 | CAWGPGLSQPQHF
TRBJ2-7 | TRBV4-1 | CASSQVLGVSYEQYF
TRBJ1-1 | TRBV28 | CASSFQGANTEAFF
TRBJ1-5 | TRBV28 | CASSSLSLNQPQHF
TRBJ1-2 | TRBV6-1 | CASSERGYGYTF
TRBJ1-5 | TRBV6-5 | CASSYGEGNQPQHF
. | TRBV30 | CAWRQGIVSEQYF
TRBJ2-7 | TRBV4-2 | CASSQDLGGIYEQYF
TRBJ2-2 | TRBV6-1 | CASHHGLAGRELFF
TRBJ1-2 | TRBV28 | CASVGHSYGYTF
TRBJ2-5 | TRBV7-3 | CASSLGTGETQYF
TRBJ1-4 | TRBV19 | CASSPTGGVEGKLFF
TRBJ2-1 | TRBV7-9 | CASSLVIYNEQFF
TRBJ1-1 | TRBV28 | CASREGTAEAFF
TRBJ2-7 | TRBV15 | CATSRVWGQSYEQYF
TRBJ2-3 | TRBV5-8 | CASEGLRFRTDTQYF
TRBJ1-4 | TRBV6-1 | CASSEAQGGNEKLFF
TRBJ1-5 | TRBV6-1 | CASSEGLAGNQPQHF
TRBJ2-1 | TRBV11-3 | CASSLGGRQGSSNEQFF
TRBJ2-1 | TRBV7-9 | CASISEVAAYNEQFF
TRBJ2-7 | TRBV30 | CAWRASSYEQYF
TRBJ2-3 | TRBV7-9 | CASSPLRGRASTDTQYF